These 14 T cell receptor beta chains originate from one sample sequenced in a study of T-cell reconstitution after alpha-beta-depleted transplantation in children. As it was prepared, the TCRbeta library received unique molecular identifiers. TCRdb ran MiXCR on the PCR reads and lists one entry per CDR3 protein. The sample includes hundreds of thousands of distinct CDR3 sequences, over 9.5% of them seen just once. The sequencing used PBMCs from the stem cell graft donor, collected from the stem cell graft. These receptors were taken from a human donor who donated a stem cell graft to a child with acute myeloid leukemia.

This chain uses TRBV7-2 with TRBJ2-7, with TRBD2 matching 11 bases. V lost 4 bases and J lost 4; bases outside the gene matches: 9. Germline CDR1 SGHTA, CDR2 FQGNSA. The CDR3 extends over 16 amino acids. CDR3 region: CASSSNVGLAGYEQYF. Here the CDR3 DNA reads TGTGCCAGCAGCTCAAACGTAGGACTAGCGGGTTACGAGCAGTACTTC.

This clonotype has only a few counts. This rearrangement joins TRBV12-3 or TRBV12-4 to TRBJ2-7; 9 bases agree with TRBD2. The CDR3 length is 13 residues. V shed 3 bases and J 7 bases; nucleotides not matched to a gene: 4. CDR3 bases: TGTGCCAGCAGTTTTCCCGGACTAGCGGAGCAGTACTTC. Amino acids: CASSFPGLAEQYF.

The rearrangement links TRBV4-2 to TRBJ1-1; possible D gene TRBD1, 6 bases. This CDR3 is built from 17 residues. Looked up from germline, CDR1 is LGHNA and CDR2 is YNFKEQ. Trimming removed 0 bases from V and 0 bases from J, with 14 bases in between. CDR3 region: CASSQEGGGPVNTEAFF. In DNA form, the CDR3 reads TGTGCCAGCAGCCAAGAGGGAGGGGGGCCAGTGAACACTGAAGCTTTCTTT.

This clonotype was counted a few times. The chain recombines TRBV30 with TRBJ1-5; the D gene is possibly TRBD1 (5 bases). With 5 bases removed from V and 8 bases from J, the gap between germline ends came to 16 bases. This CDR3 contains 13 residues. Germline V gene lookup returns CDR1 GTSNPN and CDR2 SVGIG (reference sequence). The CDR3 sequence is CAWARGAEEPQHF. The CDR3 DNA follows: TGTGCCTGGGCGCGAGGGGCAGAGGAGCCCCAGCATTTT.

The chain links TRBV3-1 to TRBJ2-7; D is undetermined. Germline CDR1 and CDR2: LGHDT and YNNKEL (reference sequence). V was shortened by 4 bases and J by 0 bases, with 13 bases between the two germline ends. CDR3 size: 15 residues. The CDR3, as DNA: TGTGCCAGCAGCCTCGTTAAGGGATACTCCTACGAGCAGTACTTC. It is translated as CASSLVKGYSYEQYF.

The chain is built from TRBV29-1 and TRBJ1-1, with unresolved D. The CDR3 has 12 amino acids. Per germline, CDR1 SQVTM and CDR2 ANQGSEA. V lost 6 bases, J lost 0 bases, and 8 bases lay in between. In DNA form, the CDR3 reads TGCAGCGTAGCCCGGATGAACACTGAAGCTTTCTTT. Encoded protein: CSVARMNTEAFF.

The J gene is TRBJ1-5, the V gene TRBV15; D remains unclear. Germline loops: CDR1 LNHNV, CDR2 YYDKDF (reference sequence). The CDR3 has 13 residues. Trimming shortened V by 8 bases and J by 4 bases, and 12 bases separated the two germline ends. In DNA form, the CDR3 reads TGTGCCACCCGCGGAGGCGGGAATCAGCCCCAGCATTTT. Translated, it gives CATRGGGNQPQHF.

With regard to this clonotype: Its ends do not fully match the called genes, so a read error is possible. The rearrangement links TRBV28 to TRBJ1-1, with TRBD1 matching over 7 bases. Germline CDR1 and CDR2: MDHEN and SYDVKM. The CDR3 consists of 14 residues. CDR3 bases: TGTGCCACCAGTCCCGCGACAGGGTCCACTGAAGCTTTCTTT. This sequence encodes CATSPATGSTEAFF.

This clonotype turned up a few times. This sequence joins TRBV7-2 and TRBJ1-2; tentative D call: TRBD1 (5 bases). This CDR3 comprises 14 residues. With 3 bases removed from V and 4 bases from J, the gap between germline ends came to 12 bases. Per the germline V gene, CDR1 is SGHTA and CDR2 is FQGNSA. The CDR3 region is CASSLGDYFYGYTF. Here the CDR3 DNA reads TGTGCCAGCAGCTTGGGGGACTACTTCTATGGCTACACCTTC.

This clonotype has ten or more counts. This chain joins TRBV12-3 or TRBV12-4 and TRBJ2-7; the match to TRBD2 covers 13 bases. Germline trimming cut 4 bases from V and 3 bases from J; bases unmatched to any gene: 9. The CDR3 loop spans 17 amino acids. CDR3 in amino acids: CASSSRTSGSKVYEQYF. The CDR3 DNA follows: TGTGCCAGCAGTTCCAGGACTAGCGGGAGTAAGGTCTACGAGCAGTACTTC.

This clonotype showed up just a few times. This rearrangement joins TRBV5-5 to TRBJ2-7, with 10 bases fitting TRBD1. CDR1 and CDR2 from the germline V gene are SGHKS and YYEKEE (reference sequence). Trimming at V came to 5 bases and at J to 3 bases, leaving 14 bases not matched to a gene. This CDR3 has 17 residues. CDR3: CASSLSPVGQGVYEQYF. The DNA of the CDR3 is TGTGCCAGCAGTTTGTCCCCAGTAGGACAGGGGGTCTACGAGCAGTACTTC.

The gene calls are TRBV7-9 and TRBJ2-3; D perhaps matches TRBD2 (5 bases). This CDR3 is 14 amino acids long. Germline loops: CDR1 SEHNR, CDR2 FQNEAQ (reference sequence). V gave up 2 bases and J gave up 5 bases, with 11 bases separating them. CDR3 protein: CASSLNSGEDTQYF. The CDR3 DNA reads as TGTGCCAGCAGCTTAAACTCCGGGGAAGATACGCAGTATTTT.

This clonotype was found many times. CDR3: CASSRRTSVGTGELFF. In DNA, the CDR3 is TGTGCCAGCAGCCGTAGGACTAGCGTAGGCACCGGGGAGCTGTTTTTT. This chain uses TRBV7-2 with TRBJ2-2; 9 bases agree with TRBD2. The CDR3 length is 16 residues. CDR1 is SGHTA, CDR2 FQGNSA, per germline. Trimming removed 5 bases from V and 4 bases from J; junction bases left unmatched: 8. Full variable domain (remainder filled in from reference TRBV7-2 and TRBJ2-2): GAGVSQSPSNKVTEKGKDVELRCDPISGHTALYWYRQSLGQGLEFLIYFQGNSAPDKSGLPSDRFSAERTGGSVSTLTIQRTQQEDSAVYLCASSRRTSVGTGELFFGEGSRLTVL.

In this sample, this clonotype turned up many times. The rearrangement uses TRBV2 and TRBJ1-4; possible D gene TRBD1, 5 bases. CDR3 length: 12 amino acids. V gave up 7 bases and J gave up 5 bases, with 8 bases separating them. CDR1 SNHLY and CDR2 FYNNEI come from the germline V gene. CDR3 amino acids: CASTQENEKLFF. The CDR3 DNA follows: TGTGCCAGCACACAGGAGAATGAAAAACTGTTTTTT.